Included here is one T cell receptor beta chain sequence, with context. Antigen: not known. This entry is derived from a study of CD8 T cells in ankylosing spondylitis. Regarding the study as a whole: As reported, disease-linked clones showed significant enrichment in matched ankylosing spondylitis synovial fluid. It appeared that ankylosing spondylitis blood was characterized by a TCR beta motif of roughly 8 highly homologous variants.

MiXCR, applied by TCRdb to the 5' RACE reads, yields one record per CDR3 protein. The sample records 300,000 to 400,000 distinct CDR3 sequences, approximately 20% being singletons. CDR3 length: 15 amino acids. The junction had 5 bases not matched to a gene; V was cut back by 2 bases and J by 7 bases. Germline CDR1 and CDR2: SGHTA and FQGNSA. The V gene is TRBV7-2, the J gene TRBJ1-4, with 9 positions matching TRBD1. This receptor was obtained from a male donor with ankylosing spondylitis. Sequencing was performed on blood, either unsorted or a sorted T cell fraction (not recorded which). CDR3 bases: TGTGCCAGCAGCTTATCGGGGACAGGGAGTGAAAAACTGTTTTTT. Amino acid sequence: CASSLSGTGSEKLFF.